Listed here is a single T cell receptor (beta chain). The CDR3 length is 16 residues. Germline V gene data show CDR1 as LNHNV and CDR2 as YYDKDF (reference sequence). Trimming left V 2 bases short and J 5 bases short, with 18 bases between. These data belong to a study of control samples from healthy donors and cancer patients. Repertoires were generated with immunoSEQ multiplex PCR, while TCRdb's copy carries only in-frame clones and drops some. Here the sample spans 80,000 to 100,000 clones, around 90% being singletons. Input material: blood. The chain joins TRBV15 to TRBJ2-5; D possibly uses TRBD1 or TRBD2 (6 bases each). The sequence derives from a young man in good health. DNA of the CDR3: TGTGCCACCAGCAGATATCCCAGGGGACTTGAGGAGACCCAGTACTTC. Residues: CATSRYPRGLEETQYF.